Listed below are T cell receptor beta chains from one sample, sequenced in a study of T cell changes during pregnancy in multiple sclerosis. The repertoire was sequenced with immunoSEQ multiplex PCR; TCRdb's copy has only in-frame clones and lacks some. Among roughly 50,000 clones listed, 94% were seen once. The sequences come from CD8+ T cells from peripheral blood mononuclear cells, collected in the third trimester of pregnancy. Receptors originate from a female donor with multiple sclerosis, enrolled in a pregnancy study. Both conserved end residues are part of each CDR3. The order of the fields is V gene, J gene, clone size, D gene, CDR3 protein, CDR3 DNA. D genes are given only for firm matches. Clone size appears in some rows only: once, few, many, or a class for an expanded clone.

V gene: TRBV28; J gene: TRBJ2-7; clone size: .; D gene: TRBD2; CDR3 protein: CASSSWTGTSPYEQYF; CDR3 DNA: TGTGCCAGCAGTTCCTGGACCGGGACTAGCCCCTACGAGCAGTACTTC
V gene: TRBV9; J gene: TRBJ2-1; clone size: .; D gene: TRBD2; CDR3 protein: CASSPRTAKAGGPGEQFF; CDR3 DNA: TGTGCCAGCAGCCCCCGTACCGCAAAAGCGGGAGGGCCGGGTGAGCAGTTCTTC
V gene: TRBV13; J gene: TRBJ2-2; clone size: once; D gene: TRBD2; CDR3 protein: CASSFTSGTTTGAGELFF; CDR3 DNA: TGTGCCAGCAGCTTCACTAGCGGGACTACTACTGGGGCCGGGGAGCTGTTTTTT
V gene: TRBV7-8; J gene: TRBJ2-3; clone size: .; D gene: .; CDR3 protein: CASSLGGDGGRTDTQYF; CDR3 DNA: TGTGCCAGCAGCTTAGGGGGGGACGGAGGCCGCACAGATACGCAGTATTTT
V gene: TRBV19; J gene: TRBJ2-7; clone size: .; D gene: TRBD1; CDR3 protein: CATRDRSSYEQYF; CDR3 DNA: TGTGCCACCCGGGACAGGAGCTCCTACGAGCAGTACTTC
V gene: TRBV19; J gene: TRBJ1-5; clone size: .; D gene: .; CDR3 protein: CASSILGGVVPQHF; CDR3 DNA: TGTGCCAGTAGTATCTTGGGAGGAGTGGTGCCCCAGCATTTT
V gene: TRBV28; J gene: TRBJ2-7; clone size: .; D gene: .; CDR3 protein: CASSPVRDSGPGAEQYF; CDR3 DNA: TGTGCCAGCAGCCCCGTTCGAGATAGCGGCCCGGGAGCCGAGCAGTACTTC
V gene: TRBV27; J gene: TRBJ2-1; clone size: .; D gene: TRBD2; CDR3 protein: CASSLPALAGGLNEQFF; CDR3 DNA: TGTGCCAGCAGTTTACCGGCGCTTGCGGGAGGACTCAATGAGCAGTTCTTC
V gene: TRBV11-2; J gene: TRBJ2-2; clone size: once; D gene: .; CDR3 protein: CASSSPEGLNTGELFF; CDR3 DNA: TGTGCCAGCAGCTCCCCGGAGGGCCTAAACACCGGGGAGCTGTTTTTT
V gene: TRBV7-9; J gene: TRBJ1-1; clone size: .; D gene: .; CDR3 protein: CASSFYMAEAFF; CDR3 DNA: TGTGCCAGCAGCTTTTACATGGCTGAAGCTTTCTTT
V gene: TRBV9; J gene: TRBJ2-1; clone size: .; D gene: TRBD2; CDR3 protein: CASSPLPGLGNNEQFF; CDR3 DNA: TGTGCCAGCAGTCCTTTGCCGGGACTAGGCAACAATGAGCAGTTCTTC
V gene: TRBV9; J gene: TRBJ1-2; clone size: .; D gene: TRBD1; CDR3 protein: CASSLTSGTGPYGYTF; CDR3 DNA: TGTGCCAGCAGCCTTACCTCCGGGACAGGTCCCTATGGCTACACCTTC
V gene: TRBV7-2; J gene: TRBJ2-5; clone size: .; D gene: TRBD2; CDR3 protein: CASTLEPGLAGEGQETQYF; CDR3 DNA: TGTGCCAGCACCTTGGAGCCGGGACTAGCGGGAGAAGGCCAAGAGACCCAGTACTTC
V gene: TRBV11-3; J gene: TRBJ2-7; clone size: .; D gene: .; CDR3 protein: CASSFPPGSGSSYEQYF; CDR3 DNA: TGTGCCAGCAGCTTCCCCCCGGGGAGCGGATCTTCCTACGAGCAGTACTTC
V gene: TRBV29-1; J gene: TRBJ2-2; clone size: .; D gene: .; CDR3 protein: CSVGLADTGELFF; CDR3 DNA: TGCAGCGTTGGTCTAGCAGACACCGGGGAGCTGTTTTTT
V gene: TRBV30; J gene: TRBJ2-1; clone size: .; D gene: TRBD2; CDR3 protein: CAWSPLAGSEYNEQFF; CDR3 DNA: TGTGCCTGGAGTCCTCTAGCGGGAAGCGAATACAATGAGCAGTTCTTC
V gene: TRBV9; J gene: TRBJ2-3; clone size: .; D gene: .; CDR3 protein: CASSGIDSWTDTQYF; CDR3 DNA: TGTGCCAGCAGCGGAATAGATTCTTGGACAGATACGCAGTATTTT
V gene: TRBV27; J gene: TRBJ1-2; clone size: .; D gene: .; CDR3 protein: CASRLTGANYGYTF; CDR3 DNA: TGTGCCAGCAGATTGACAGGAGCTAACTATGGCTACACCTTC
V gene: TRBV5-1; J gene: TRBJ1-1; clone size: .; D gene: .; CDR3 protein: CASSLDGINTEAFF; CDR3 DNA: TGCGCCAGCAGCTTGGACGGGATCAACACTGAAGCTTTCTTT
V gene: TRBV5-1; J gene: TRBJ2-7; clone size: .; D gene: .; CDR3 protein: CASSLSGTAYEQYF; CDR3 DNA: TGCGCCAGCAGCTTGTCAGGCACCGCCTACGAGCAGTACTTC
V gene: TRBV19; J gene: TRBJ2-1; clone size: .; D gene: TRBD2; CDR3 protein: CASSIGGRGYNEQFF; CDR3 DNA: TGTGCCAGTAGTATAGGCGGGAGAGGGTACAATGAGCAGTTCTTC
V gene: TRBV7-9; J gene: TRBJ2-2; clone size: .; D gene: .; CDR3 protein: CASSSTTGTGELFF; CDR3 DNA: TGTGCCAGCAGCTCAACCACAGGGACCGGGGAGCTGTTTTTT
V gene: TRBV6-5; J gene: TRBJ2-7; clone size: once; D gene: TRBD1; CDR3 protein: CASSIKGAGAGEQYF; CDR3 DNA: TGTGCCAGCAGTATAAAGGGGGCAGGGGCCGGGGAGCAGTACTTC
V gene: TRBV20-1; J gene: TRBJ2-7; clone size: .; D gene: .; CDR3 protein: CSAGPGYEQYF; CDR3 DNA: TGCAGTGCTGGCCCGGGCTACGAGCAGTACTTC
V gene: TRBV27; J gene: TRBJ2-5; clone size: .; D gene: .; CDR3 protein: CASTKSVSHETQYF; CDR3 DNA: TGTGCCAGCACCAAGAGTGTCTCTCACGAGACCCAGTACTTC
V gene: TRBV6-1; J gene: TRBJ2-1; clone size: .; D gene: TRBD2; CDR3 protein: CASSERGLVIVNEQFF; CDR3 DNA: TGTGCCAGCAGTGAACGGGGACTAGTAATTGTAAATGAGCAGTTCTTC
V gene: TRBV6-6; J gene: TRBJ2-7; clone size: .; D gene: .; CDR3 protein: CASMGRGYEQYF; CDR3 DNA: TGTGCCAGCATGGGCAGGGGTTACGAGCAGTACTTC
V gene: TRBV2; J gene: TRBJ2-5; clone size: .; D gene: .; CDR3 protein: CASTNGETQYF; CDR3 DNA: TGTGCCAGCACCAACGGGGAGACCCAGTACTTC
V gene: TRBV7-9; J gene: TRBJ2-7; clone size: .; D gene: TRBD2; CDR3 protein: CASSTQAGNYEQYF; CDR3 DNA: TGTGCCAGCAGCACCCAAGCGGGGAACTACGAGCAGTACTTC
V gene: TRBV4-3; J gene: TRBJ2-7; clone size: .; D gene: TRBD1; CDR3 protein: CASSQERQGAYEQYF; CDR3 DNA: TGCGCCAGCAGCCAAGAACGACAGGGTGCCTACGAGCAGTACTTC
V gene: TRBV7-6; J gene: TRBJ2-7; clone size: .; D gene: .; CDR3 protein: CASSFSAGDSYEQYF; CDR3 DNA: TGTGCCAGCAGCTTTTCTGCAGGGGACTCCTACGAGCAGTACTTC
V gene: TRBV18; J gene: TRBJ2-1; clone size: once; D gene: TRBD2; CDR3 protein: CASSPLDGRISYNEQFF; CDR3 DNA: TGTGCCAGCTCACCACTAGACGGGAGGATCTCCTACAATGAGCAGTTCTTC
V gene: TRBV11-2; J gene: TRBJ2-7; clone size: .; D gene: .; CDR3 protein: CASDGPPAYEQYF; CDR3 DNA: TGTGCCAGCGATGGTCCCCCGGCCTACGAGCAGTACTTC
V gene: TRBV19; J gene: TRBJ2-1; clone size: .; D gene: TRBD2; CDR3 protein: CASSLTPGTRNNEQFF; CDR3 DNA: TGTGCCAGTAGTTTGACACCCGGGACTAGAAACAATGAGCAGTTCTTC
V gene: TRBV19; J gene: TRBJ1-1; clone size: .; D gene: .; CDR3 protein: CASITPGANTEAFF; CDR3 DNA: TGTGCCAGTATAACTCCAGGGGCTAACACTGAAGCTTTCTTT
V gene: TRBV7-9; J gene: TRBJ2-1; clone size: .; D gene: TRBD2; CDR3 protein: CASRGTSGSSYNEQFF; CDR3 DNA: TGTGCCAGCAGAGGGACTAGCGGAAGCTCCTACAATGAGCAGTTCTTC
V gene: TRBV11-2; J gene: TRBJ2-7; clone size: .; D gene: .; CDR3 protein: CASSRLGTGKSSYEQYF; CDR3 DNA: TGTGCCAGCAGCCGATTAGGAACGGGGAAGAGCTCCTACGAGCAGTACTTC
V gene: TRBV18; J gene: TRBJ2-7; clone size: .; D gene: TRBD1; CDR3 protein: CASSSGTETYEQYF; CDR3 DNA: TGTGCCAGCTCCTCCGGGACAGAAACCTACGAGCAGTACTTC
V gene: TRBV29-1; J gene: TRBJ2-3; clone size: .; D gene: TRBD1; CDR3 protein: CSVDPDRDLTDTQYF; CDR3 DNA: TGCAGCGTTGACCCGGACAGGGACCTAACAGATACGCAGTATTTT
V gene: TRBV21-1; J gene: TRBJ2-6; clone size: .; D gene: .; CDR3 protein: CASSKKPGQGMSGANVLTF; CDR3 DNA: TGTGCCAGCAGCAAAAAGCCGGGACAGGGTATGAGTGGGGCCAACGTCCTGACTTTC
V gene: TRBV5-1; J gene: TRBJ1-3; clone size: once; D gene: .; CDR3 protein: CASSWTPSSGNTIYF; CDR3 DNA: TGCGCCAGCAGCTGGACACCGAGCTCTGGAAACACCATATATTTT
V gene: TRBV5-1; J gene: TRBJ2-1; clone size: .; D gene: .; CDR3 protein: CASSPGTFYNEQFF; CDR3 DNA: TGCGCCAGCAGCCCCGGGACTTTCTACAATGAGCAGTTCTTC
V gene: TRBV27; J gene: TRBJ2-4; clone size: .; D gene: TRBD1; CDR3 protein: CASSLSQGLDIQYF; CDR3 DNA: TGTGCCAGCAGTTTATCACAGGGGCTGGACATTCAGTACTTC
V gene: TRBV4-3; J gene: TRBJ2-1; clone size: .; D gene: TRBD2; CDR3 protein: CASSQDYRLAGGQGNEQFF; CDR3 DNA: TGCGCCAGCAGCCAAGATTACAGGCTAGCGGGAGGGCAGGGCAATGAGCAGTTCTTC
V gene: TRBV4-2; J gene: TRBJ2-1; clone size: few; D gene: .; CDR3 protein: CASSYTLLHRYNEQFF; CDR3 DNA: TGTGCCAGCAGCTATACCTTACTTCACCGATACAATGAGCAGTTCTTC
V gene: TRBV27; J gene: TRBJ1-1; clone size: .; D gene: .; CDR3 protein: CASSPSSGEVNTEAFF; CDR3 DNA: TGTGCCAGCAGTCCCTCGTCGGGGGAGGTGAACACTGAAGCTTTCTTT